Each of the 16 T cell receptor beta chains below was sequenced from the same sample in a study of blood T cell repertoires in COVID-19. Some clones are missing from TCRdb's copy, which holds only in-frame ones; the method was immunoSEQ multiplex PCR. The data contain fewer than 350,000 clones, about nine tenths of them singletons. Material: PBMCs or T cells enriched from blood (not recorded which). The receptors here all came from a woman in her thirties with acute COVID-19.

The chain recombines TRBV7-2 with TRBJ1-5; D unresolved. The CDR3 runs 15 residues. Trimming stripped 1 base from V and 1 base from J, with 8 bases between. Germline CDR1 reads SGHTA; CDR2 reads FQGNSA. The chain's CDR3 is CASSLGGRSNQPQHF. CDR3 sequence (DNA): TGTGCCAGCAGCTTAGGAGGGCGGAGCAATCAGCCCCAGCATTTT.

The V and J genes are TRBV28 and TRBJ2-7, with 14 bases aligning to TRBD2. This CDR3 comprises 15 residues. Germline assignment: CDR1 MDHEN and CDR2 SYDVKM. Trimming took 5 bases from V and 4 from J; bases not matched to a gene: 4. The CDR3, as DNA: TGTGCCAGCAGTGAGACTAGCGGGAGGGAATACGAGCAGTACTTC. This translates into CASSETSGREYEQYF.

The CDR3 DNA reads TGTGCCAGCAGCTATGGGGGGAGCTCCTACGAGCAGTACTTC. Amino acids: CASSYGGSSYEQYF. The V call is TRBV7-2, the J call TRBJ2-7; weak D call: TRBD2 (6 bases). This CDR3 is 14 amino acids long. Trimming left V 4 bases short and J 0 bases short, with 10 bases between. Per germline, CDR1 SGHTA and CDR2 FQGNSA.

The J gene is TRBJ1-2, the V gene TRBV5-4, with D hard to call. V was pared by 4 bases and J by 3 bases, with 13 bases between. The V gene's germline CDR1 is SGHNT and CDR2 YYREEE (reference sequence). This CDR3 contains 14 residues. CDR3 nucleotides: TGTGCCAGCAGCCTGGGCTACGACTACTATGGCTACACCTTC. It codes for CASSLGYDYYGYTF.

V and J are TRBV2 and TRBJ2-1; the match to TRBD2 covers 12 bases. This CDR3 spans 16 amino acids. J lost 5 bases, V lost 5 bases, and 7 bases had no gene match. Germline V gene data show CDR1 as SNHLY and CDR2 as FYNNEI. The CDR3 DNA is TGTGCCAGCAGTCGACTAGCGGGAGACGTCGACAATGAGCAGTTCTTC. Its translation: CASSRLAGDVDNEQFF.

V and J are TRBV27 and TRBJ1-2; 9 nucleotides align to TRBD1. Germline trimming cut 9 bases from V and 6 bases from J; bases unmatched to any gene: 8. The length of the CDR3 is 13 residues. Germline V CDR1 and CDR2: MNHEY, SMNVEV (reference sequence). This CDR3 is CARLTGGWDGYTF. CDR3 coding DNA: TGTGCCAGACTGACAGGGGGATGGGATGGCTACACCTTC.

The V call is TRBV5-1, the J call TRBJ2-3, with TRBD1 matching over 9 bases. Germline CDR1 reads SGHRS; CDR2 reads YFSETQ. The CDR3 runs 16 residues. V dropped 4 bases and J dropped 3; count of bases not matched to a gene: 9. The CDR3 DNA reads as TGCGCCAGCAGCCTAAGTGCGGGACAGGGAACAGATACGCAGTATTTT. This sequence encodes CASSLSAGQGTDTQYF.

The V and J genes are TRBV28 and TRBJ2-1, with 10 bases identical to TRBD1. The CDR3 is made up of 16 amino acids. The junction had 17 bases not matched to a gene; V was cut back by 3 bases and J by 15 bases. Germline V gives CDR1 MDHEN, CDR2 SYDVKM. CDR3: CASSLLTGQGILSLFF. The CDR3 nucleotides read TGTGCCAGCAGTTTGTTAACGGGACAGGGGATTTTGAGTCTGTTCTTC.

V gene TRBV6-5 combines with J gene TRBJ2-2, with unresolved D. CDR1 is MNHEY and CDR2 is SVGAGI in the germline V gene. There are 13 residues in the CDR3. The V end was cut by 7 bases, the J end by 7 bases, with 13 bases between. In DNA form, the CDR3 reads TGTGCCAGCACTCTCGTAATCCTCGGGGAGCTGTTTTTT. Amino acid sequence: CASTLVILGELFF.

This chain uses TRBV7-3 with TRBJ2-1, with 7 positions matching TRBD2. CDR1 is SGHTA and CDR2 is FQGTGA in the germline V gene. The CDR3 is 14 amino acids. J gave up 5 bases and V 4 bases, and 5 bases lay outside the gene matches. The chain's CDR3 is CASSSRGGDNEQFF. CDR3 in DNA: TGTGCCAGCAGCTCCCGTGGGGGGGACAATGAGCAGTTCTTC.

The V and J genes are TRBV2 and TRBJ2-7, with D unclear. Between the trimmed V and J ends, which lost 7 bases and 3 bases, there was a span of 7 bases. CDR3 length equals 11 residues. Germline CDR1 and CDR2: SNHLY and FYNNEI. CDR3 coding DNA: TGTGCCAGCAAAGTGAGCTACGAGCAGTACTTC. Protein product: CASKVSYEQYF.

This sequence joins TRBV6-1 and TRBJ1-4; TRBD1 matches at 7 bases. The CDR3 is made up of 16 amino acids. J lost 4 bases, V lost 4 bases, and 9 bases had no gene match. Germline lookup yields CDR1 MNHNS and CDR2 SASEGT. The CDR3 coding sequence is TGTGCCAGCAGTGGGGTGGTCGGGACAGATAATGAAAAACTGTTTTTT. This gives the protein CASSGVVGTDNEKLFF.

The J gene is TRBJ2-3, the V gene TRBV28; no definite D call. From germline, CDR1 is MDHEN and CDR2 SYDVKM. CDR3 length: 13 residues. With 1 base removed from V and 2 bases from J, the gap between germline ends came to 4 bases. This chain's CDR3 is CASSLFLTDTQYF. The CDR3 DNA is TGTGCCAGCAGTTTATTTCTCACAGATACGCAGTATTTT.

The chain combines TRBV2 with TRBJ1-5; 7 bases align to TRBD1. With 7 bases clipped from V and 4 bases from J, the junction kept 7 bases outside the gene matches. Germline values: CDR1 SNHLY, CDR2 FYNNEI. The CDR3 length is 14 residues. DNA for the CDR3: TGTGCCAGCAATACAGGGGACTTAAATCAGCCCCAGCATTTT. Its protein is CASNTGDLNQPQHF.

For the CDR3, the DNA is TGTGCCAGTAGTATCGACCCGGACAGGGGGAACTCCTACGAGCAGTACTTC. Translating it yields CASSIDPDRGNSYEQYF. V and J are TRBV19 and TRBJ2-7; 10 nucleotides align to TRBD1. V shed 3 bases, J shed 0 bases, and the junction held 8 bases outside the gene matches. From germline, CDR1 is LNHDA and CDR2 SQIVND (reference sequence). The CDR3 contains 17 residues.

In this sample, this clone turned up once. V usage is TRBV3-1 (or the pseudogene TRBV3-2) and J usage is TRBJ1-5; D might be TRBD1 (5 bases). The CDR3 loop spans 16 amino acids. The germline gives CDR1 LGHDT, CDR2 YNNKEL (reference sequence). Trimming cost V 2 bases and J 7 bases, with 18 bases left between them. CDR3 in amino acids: CASSQNPWGGDQPQHF. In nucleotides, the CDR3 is TGTGCCAGCAGCCAAAACCCCTGGGGGGGTGACCAGCCCCAGCATTTT.